Presented here are 9 T cell receptor beta chains from one specimen sequenced in a study of blood T cell repertoires in COVID-19. Repertoires were generated with immunoSEQ multiplex PCR, while TCRdb's copy carries only in-frame clones and drops some. The profile shows 250,000 to 300,000 clones, 75% to 95% of them singletons. The sequencing sample was made of PBMCs or T cells enriched from blood (not recorded which). The source is a woman aged 25-40 years who had recovered from COVID-19.

The chain joins TRBV11-2 to TRBJ2-7, with TRBD2 as a possible D gene (5 bases). Trimming left V 0 bases short and J 1 base short, with 16 bases between. Germline CDR1 reads SGHAT; CDR2 reads FQNNGV. This CDR3 comprises 17 residues. The CDR3 DNA reads TGTGCCAGCAGCTTAGATCTCGGAGACTACCTGTCCTACGAGCAGTACTTC. Protein: CASSLDLGDYLSYEQYF.

J is TRBJ2-7 and V is TRBV19; 9 bases match TRBD2. This CDR3 is 17 amino acids long. The junction had 15 bases not matched to a gene; V was cut back by 9 bases and J by 0 bases. Germline CDR1 and CDR2: LNHDA and SQIVND (reference sequence). CDR3 loop: CASRGLATLQGSYEQYF. The CDR3 DNA sequence: TGTGCCAGCCGGGGACTAGCCACTCTTCAAGGCTCCTACGAGCAGTACTTC.

The J gene is TRBJ2-3, the V gene TRBV7-9; 12 bases are a match to TRBD2. With V trimmed by 5 bases and J by 7 bases, 7 bases remained unmatched. This CDR3 has 15 residues. The V gene's germline CDR1 is SEHNR and CDR2 FQNEAQ (reference sequence). CDR3 in amino acids: CASSRLAGVSHTQYF. Here the CDR3 DNA reads TGTGCCAGCAGCAGACTAGCGGGAGTTTCGCATACGCAGTATTTT. Full variable domain (rest looked up from reference TRBV7-9 and TRBJ2-3): DTGVSQNPRHKITKRGQNVTFRCDPISEHNRLYWYRQTLGQGPEFLTYFQNEAQLEKSRLLSDRFSAERPKGSFSTLEIQRTEQGDSAMYLCASSRLAGVSHTQYFGPGTRLTVL.

This clone came up a few times. The rearrangement links TRBV27 to TRBJ2-2, with D unclear. Germline CDR1 is MNHEY and CDR2 is SMNVEV (reference sequence). V was trimmed by 6 bases and J by 0 bases, leaving 8 bases between them. CDR3 length equals 14 residues. CDR3 protein: CASRQQSNTGELFF. The CDR3 region has the DNA TGTGCCAGCAGACAGCAATCGAACACCGGGGAGCTGTTTTTT.

The gene calls are TRBV14 and TRBJ2-5; the D gene is possibly TRBD2 (5 bases). The CDR3 has 16 residues. CDR1 is SGHDN and CDR2 is FVKESK in the germline V gene. Between the trimmed V and J ends, which lost 2 bases and 9 bases, there was a span of 22 bases. The CDR3 coding sequence is TGTGCCAGCAGCCAAACGGCAGACCAAGAGAGGGTGGCCCAGTACTTC. It is translated as CASSQTADQERVAQYF.

The chain employs TRBV28 and TRBJ2-3; unclear D gene. V lost 4 bases, J lost 5 bases, and 10 bases lay in between. This CDR3 region has 13 residues. In germline, CDR1 is MDHEN, CDR2 SYDVKM. The CDR3 nucleotides read TGTGCCAGCAGTTCCCAACTTCGAGATACGCAGTATTTT. This sequence encodes CASSSQLRDTQYF.

The rearrangement links TRBV19 to TRBJ1-1; no reliable D call. The CDR3 covers 13 residues. Germline CDR1 is LNHDA and CDR2 is SQIVND (reference sequence). V lost 6 bases and J lost 0, with 8 bases in between. CDR3 sequence reads: CASSLAMNTEAFF. In nucleotides, the CDR3 is TGTGCCAGTAGCCTGGCCATGAACACTGAAGCTTTCTTT.

The chain employs TRBV7-2 and TRBJ1-3; D call uncertain. Germline CDR1 SGHTA, CDR2 FQGNSA. The V end was cut by 5 bases, the J end by 0 bases, with 11 bases between. This CDR3 is 15 amino acids long. The CDR3 region has the DNA TGTGCCAGCAGCCGCCCGGGGATCTCTGGAAACACCATATATTTT. Translation: CASSRPGISGNTIYF. The full variable domain, in which reference TRBV7-2 and TRBJ1-3 provide the parts outside the CDR3, is GAGVSQSPSNKVTEKGKDVELRCDPISGHTALYWYRQSLGQGLEFLIYFQGNSAPDKSGLPSDRFSAERTGGSVSTLTIQRTQQEDSAVYLCASSRPGISGNTIYFGEGSWLTVV.

The chain links TRBV9 to TRBJ1-3; D call uncertain. The CDR3 has 14 residues. The ends were cut back, 1 base at V and 1 base at J, with 6 bases in the middle. Germline V gives CDR1 SGDLS, CDR2 YYNGEE. The CDR3 loop is CASSVSISGNTIYF. In nucleotides, the CDR3 is TGTGCCAGCAGCGTATCTATATCTGGAAACACCATATATTTT.